These T cell receptor beta chains were read from a single sample in a study of blood T cell repertoires in COVID-19. Generated by immunoSEQ multiplex PCR, the TCRdb table keeps only in-frame clones and is missing some. Among more than 250,000 clones listed, around 83% were seen once. Source material: peripheral blood. Receptor source: a woman in her 50s with acute or convalescent COVID-19. Both conserved end residues are part of each CDR3. The D gene is left open where the match is weak. Clone size is stated in some rows and not others, as once, few, many or a class when expanded.

.	TRBJ1-1	TRBV5-1	once	CASSLIPLGQTTEAFF	TGCGCCAGCAGCTTGATCCCGCTAGGACAGACCACTGAAGCTTTCTTT
TRBD1	TRBJ2-3	TRBV7-9	once	CASSGRDRQADTQYF	TGTGCCAGCAGCGGCCGGGACAGGCAGGCAGATACGCAGTATTTT
.	TRBJ2-1	TRBV18	.	CASSVGAGPLGKQFF	TGTGCCAGCTCTGTGGGGGCGGGCCCTTTGGGGAAGCAGTTCTTC
.	TRBJ1-1	TRBV2	.	CASSDRRDTEAFF	TGTGCCAGCAGTGATCGCCGGGACACTGAAGCTTTCTTT
TRBD1	TRBJ1-4	TRBV19	.	CATRDRDEKLFF	TGTGCCACCCGGGACAGGGATGAAAAACTGTTTTTT
.	TRBJ2-3	TRBV11-3	few	CASSLLGALDTQYF	TGTGCCAGCAGCTTGCTAGGGGCCCTCGATACGCAGTATTTT
TRBD1	TRBJ1-1	TRBV2	.	CASSEQGEGTEAFF	TGTGCCAGCAGTGAACAGGGGGAAGGCACTGAAGCTTTCTTT
.	TRBJ1-6	TRBV6-4	.	CASSDSPRDNSPLHF	TGTGCCAGCAGTGACTCTCCCCGGGATAATTCACCCCTCCACTTT
.	TRBJ1-2	TRBV5-1	.	CASSLAPGLRNYGYTF	TGCGCCAGCAGCTTGGCCCCGGGACTCCGTAACTATGGCTACACCTTC
.	TRBJ1-2	TRBV2	few	CASSIQGYGYTF	TGTGCCAGCAGTATACAGGGCTATGGCTACACCTTC
.	TRBJ1-2	TRBV6-6	once	CASSYVGGYTF	TGTGCCAGCAGTTACGTCGGTGGCTACACCTTC
TRBD1	TRBJ2-6	TRBV10-3	.	CAIRKQQGKSGANVLTF	TGTGCCATCAGAAAGCAACAGGGGAAATCTGGGGCCAACGTCCTGACTTTC
.	TRBJ2-3	TRBV12-3/TRBV12-4	.	CASSAGADTQYF	TGTGCCAGCAGTGCAGGGGCAGATACGCAGTATTTT
.	TRBJ1-2	TRBV24-1	.	CATSDPRTARGYGYTF	TGTGCCACCAGTGACCCTCGGACAGCTCGGGGCTATGGCTACACCTTC
TRBD1	TRBJ1-1	TRBV7-9	.	CASNTGGIDEAFF	TGTGCCAGCAATACAGGGGGCATAGATGAGGCTTTCTTT
TRBD2	TRBJ2-1	TRBV7-2	.	CASSARTSVYNEQFF	TGTGCCAGCAGCGCGCGGACTAGCGTATACAATGAGCAGTTCTTC
.	TRBJ1-1	TRBV7-2	.	CASSLRTANTEAFF	TGTGCCAGCAGCCTAAGGACAGCGAACACTGAAGCTTTCTTT
TRBD1	TRBJ1-2	TRBV30	.	CAWQTTGVYHGYTF	TGTGCCTGGCAAACGACAGGGGTCTATCATGGCTACACCTTC
.	TRBJ1-2	TRBV29-1	.	CSAAGIANYGYTF	TGCAGCGCCGCCGGGATAGCTAACTATGGCTACACCTTC
.	TRBJ2-7	TRBV30	.	CAWMHSSYEQYF	TGTGCCTGGATGCACAGCTCCTACGAGCAGTACTTC
TRBD1	TRBJ1-1	TRBV6-5	.	CASSSTGGGTEAFF	TGTGCCAGCAGTTCAACAGGGGGTGGAACTGAAGCTTTCTTT
.	TRBJ1-5	TRBV7-8	.	CASSLGHNQPQHF	TGTGCCAGCAGCTTAGGACACAATCAGCCCCAGCATTTT
.	TRBJ2-2	TRBV11-2	.	CASSPPTDTGELFF	TGTGCCAGCAGCCCCCCGACAGACACCGGGGAGCTGTTTTTT
TRBD2	TRBJ2-1	TRBV5-1	.	CASSLGEGTVYNEQFF	TGCGCCAGCAGCTTGGGGGAGGGGACGGTCTACAATGAGCAGTTCTTC
.	TRBJ2-4	TRBV3-1/TRBV3-2	.	CASSQDHPGERIAKNIQYF	TGTGCCAGCAGCCAAGATCACCCAGGGGAGAGGATTGCCAAAAACATTCAGTACTTC
TRBD1	TRBJ1-2	TRBV10-3	.	CAIDRGSNYGYTF	TGTGCCATCGACAGGGGTTCTAACTATGGCTACACCTTC
TRBD2	TRBJ2-5	TRBV9	.	CASSVGGRAEETQYF	TGTGCCAGCAGCGTAGGCGGGAGAGCCGAAGAGACCCAGTACTTC
.	TRBJ1-1	TRBV11-3	.	CASSRGLNTEAFF	TGTGCCAGCAGCAGGGGCCTGAACACTGAAGCTTTCTTT
.	TRBJ1-6	TRBV5-1	few	CASSLDGAGSYNSPLHF	TGCGCCAGCAGCTTGGATGGGGCAGGGTCCTATAATTCACCCCTCCACTTT
TRBD1	TRBJ2-3	TRBV7-9	.	CASRRTGTSTDTQYF	TGTGCCAGCAGAAGGACAGGGACTAGCACAGATACGCAGTATTTT
.	TRBJ2-7	TRBV6-2/TRBV6-3	once	CASSRTGPYEQYF	TGTGCCAGCAGCCGAACAGGTCCCTACGAGCAGTACTTC
TRBD1	TRBJ1-5	TRBV12-3/TRBV12-4	.	CASGQGEGQPQHF	TGTGCCAGCGGCCAGGGGGAAGGGCAGCCCCAGCATTTT
TRBD2	TRBJ2-2	TRBV7-8	few	CASGGTSTSGELFF	TGTGCCAGCGGGGGGACTAGCACCTCCGGGGAGCTGTTTTTT
.	TRBJ2-7	TRBV19	.	CATEETARSYEQYF	TGTGCCACCGAAGAGACAGCCAGATCCTACGAGCAGTACTTC
.	TRBJ1-1	TRBV10-1	once	CASQEDRYTEAFF	TGCGCCAGCCAGGAAGACCGTTACACTGAAGCTTTCTTT
.	TRBJ1-4	TRBV12-3/TRBV12-4	.	CASRTDLNEKLFF	TGTGCCAGCAGGACAGACCTTAATGAAAAACTGTTTTTT
.	TRBJ1-2	TRBV9	few	CASTSGEGLNYGYTF	TGTGCCAGCACCTCCGGGGAGGGGCTTAACTATGGCTACACCTTC
.	TRBJ1-5	TRBV19	few	CASSIWAQPQHF	TGTGCCAGTAGTATATGGGCCCAGCCCCAGCATTTT
.	TRBJ1-2	TRBV19	few	CASSPGPNYGYTF	TGTGCCAGTAGTCCAGGCCCGAACTATGGCTACACCTTC
.	TRBJ2-2	TRBV9	.	CASSVGNGRVNTGELFF	TGTGCCAGCAGCGTAGGGAATGGCAGGGTAAACACCGGGGAGCTGTTTTTT
TRBD2	TRBJ2-3	TRBV6-1	.	CASSEFSGGSHTQYF	TGTGCCAGCAGTGAATTTAGCGGGGGCAGCCATACGCAGTATTTT
.	TRBJ1-5	TRBV9	.	CASSAFGSNQPQHF	TGTGCCAGCAGCGCCTTCGGGAGCAATCAGCCCCAGCATTTT
.	TRBJ1-2	TRBV30	.	CAWSATAKSHGYTF	TGTGCCTGGAGTGCGACAGCTAAGAGTCATGGCTACACTTTC
.	TRBJ1-6	TRBV5-5	.	CASSLEGNASPLHF	TGTGCCAGCAGCTTGGAGGGGAACGCTTCACCCCTCCACTTT
.	TRBJ2-2	TRBV6-5	.	CASSPRLAGELFF	TGTGCCAGCAGTCCACGACTAGCCGGGGAGCTGTTTTTT
.	TRBJ2-2	TRBV5-5	.	CASSPGLGLGTGELFF	TGTGCCAGCAGCCCTGGACTGGGATTGGGGACCGGGGAGCTGTTTTTT
.	TRBJ2-5	TRBV7-7	.	CASSLGSAGQETQYF	TGTGCCAGCAGCTTAGGGAGCGCAGGGCAAGAGACCCAGTACTTC
.	TRBJ1-5	TRBV7-8	.	CASSSGDNQPQHF	TGTGCCAGCAGCTCCGGGGACAATCAGCCCCAGCATTTT
.	TRBJ1-4	TRBV20-1	once	CSASNPGGSYEKLFF	TGCAGTGCTAGTAACCCCGGGGGGAGTTATGAAAAACTGTTTTTT
.	TRBJ1-2	TRBV5-4	.	CASSGGGPRRGYTF	TGTGCCAGCAGCGGCGGCGGGCCGAGGCGAGGCTACACCTTC
.	TRBJ1-4	TRBV5-4	once	CASSFPGTNEKLFF	TGTGCCAGCAGCTTCCCAGGAACTAATGAAAAACTGTTTTTT
TRBD1	TRBJ2-2	TRBV2	.	CASSQNRGSTGELFF	TGTGCCAGCAGTCAAAACAGGGGAAGCACCGGGGAGCTGTTTTTT
.	TRBJ2-5	TRBV5-1	.	CASSESQETQYF	TGCGCCAGCAGCGAGTCCCAAGAGACCCAGTACTTC